This TCR beta chain originates from a study of blood T cell repertoires in COVID-19. Study context: Some COVID-19 samples were acute and others convalescent; all came from the United States, Italy and Spain. PBMCs, B-cell-depleted T cells, or T cells provided the cDNA or gDNA that made up the material.

Recruitment covered some 25 US areas and drew participants whose ages spanned about 18 to 95 years. CDR1 and CDR2 from the germline V gene are PRHDT and FYEKMQ (reference sequence). The CDR3 has 15 amino acids. Under the authors' procedure: Amplifying reference gene primers gave estimates of nucleated cell counts. TCRdb keeps only in-frame clones here, not all; method: immunoSEQ multiplex PCR. V and J calls and clone size are as listed in that table; D and trimming were resolved from the DNA. Of fewer than 350,000 clones in the sample, about 85% were seen once. Details on this clone: Mismatch with germline at one junction end may stem from a read error.

This rearrangement joins TRBV13 to TRBJ2-3; TRBD2 agrees at 11 bases. This sequence was found in a woman in her thirties who had been exposed to COVID-19. Sample: PBMCs or T cells enriched from blood (not recorded which). In nucleotides, the CDR3 is TGTGCCAACAGCTTAGCGGGGGGGCCGACAGATACGCAGTATTTT. Translation: CANSLAGGPTDTQYF.